The subject of this entry is one T cell receptor beta chain. This clonotype was seen more than once but under ten times. Its antigen specificity is not known. Base quality data are lacking; no much larger clone is found one base away. This sample's treatment or condition label indicates: allogeneic hematopoietic cell transplantation with graft depleted of TCRalphabeta T cells and CD19 B cells. Transplant recipients were children who received TCRalphabeta/CD19-depleted allogeneic hematopoietic cell grafts. For CDR1 and CDR2, the germline V gene (reference sequence) lists DFQATT and SNEGSKA. V is shortened by 6 bases, J by 1 base, and the region joining them spans 16 bases. Reading from cysteine to phenylalanine, the CDR3 counts 14 amino acids. Only the CDR3 region is kept as DNA, spanning 42 bases read in frame from base 1. Library prep was done by PCR. Sequenced on an Illumina HiSeq 2500. Molecular barcoding was employed in the preparation of TCR libraries, with unique molecular identifiers being used to normalize TCRbeta repertoire quantification. TCRdb redid the processing of the public reads, applying fastp at Q25 and MiXCR, and retained in-frame beta chains. Rows with one shared CDR3 protein collapse into an entry with the most common genes and DNA. In this sample the table shows about a million distinct CDR3 sequences, 25% to 30% of which occur a single time. Together, the top ten hold about 28% of the sample.

The data belong to a study of T-cell reconstitution after alpha-beta-depleted transplantation in children (TCRdb year 2016). Notes on the research overall: The study quantitatively tracked T-cell immune reconstitution after TCRalphabeta/CD19-depleted allogeneic hematopoietic cell transplantation in children using TCR repertoire profiling.

What the work shows at the level of the full study, not this receptor alone: The apparently early recovery of alphabetaT-cell counts about two months after transplant reportedly depended on only several hundred rapidly expanded clones that came from non-depleted graft cells. Over the following months the frequencies of hyperexpanded clones went down, and after one year T-cell counts and TCRbeta diversity were mostly credited to newly produced T cells. In some patients, the high TCRbeta diversity seen at day 60 was put down to recipient T cells and intrathymic progenitors that had survived conditioning.

This specimen was PBMCs, mostly from graft donor cells, taken 360 days after TCRalphabeta/CD19-depleted stem cell transplant. The chain joins TRBV20-1 to TRBJ2-7; the D gene is not confidently resolved. This TCR was recovered from a boy under three years old who had a stem cell transplant for SCID, so the T cells may come from the graft donor. The sequenced DNA is TGCAGTGCCGAGAAACGGCAGTCATCCTACGAGCAGTACTTC. Its translation reads: CSAEKRQSSYEQYF.